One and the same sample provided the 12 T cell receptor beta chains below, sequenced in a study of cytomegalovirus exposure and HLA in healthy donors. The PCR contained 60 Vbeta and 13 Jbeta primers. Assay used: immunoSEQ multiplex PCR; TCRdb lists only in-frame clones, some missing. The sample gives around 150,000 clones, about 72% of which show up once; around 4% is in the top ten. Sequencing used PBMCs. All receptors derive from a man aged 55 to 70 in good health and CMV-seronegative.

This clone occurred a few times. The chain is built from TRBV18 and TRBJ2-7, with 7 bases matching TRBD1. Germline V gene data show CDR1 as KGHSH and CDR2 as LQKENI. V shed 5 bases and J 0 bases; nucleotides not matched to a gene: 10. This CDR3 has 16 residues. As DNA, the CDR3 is TGTGCCAGCTCAACAGAACAGGGGACCCGCTCCTACGAGCAGTACTTC. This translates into CASSTEQGTRSYEQYF.

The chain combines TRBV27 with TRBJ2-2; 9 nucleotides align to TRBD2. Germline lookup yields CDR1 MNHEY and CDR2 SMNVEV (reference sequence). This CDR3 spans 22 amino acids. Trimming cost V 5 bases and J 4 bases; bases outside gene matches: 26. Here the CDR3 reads CASSPHPSSPGAGGPVTGELFF. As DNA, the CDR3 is TGTGCCAGCAGTCCACACCCCAGTTCCCCGGGGGCGGGAGGGCCTGTCACCGGGGAGCTGTTTTTT.

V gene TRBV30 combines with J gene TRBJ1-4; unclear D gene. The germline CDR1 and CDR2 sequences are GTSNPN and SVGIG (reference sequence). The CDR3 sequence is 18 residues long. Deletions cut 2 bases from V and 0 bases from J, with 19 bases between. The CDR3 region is CAWSLSRVQGTTNEKLFF. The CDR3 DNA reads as TGTGCCTGGAGTCTCAGCCGGGTCCAAGGAACAACTAATGAAAAACTGTTTTTT.

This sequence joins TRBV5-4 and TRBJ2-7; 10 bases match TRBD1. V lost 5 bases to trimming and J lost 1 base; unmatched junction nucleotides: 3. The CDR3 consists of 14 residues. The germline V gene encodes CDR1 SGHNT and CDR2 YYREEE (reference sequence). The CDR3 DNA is TGTGCCAGCAGGCCGGGACAGGGGTCCTACGAGCAGTACTTC. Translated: CASRPGQGSYEQYF.

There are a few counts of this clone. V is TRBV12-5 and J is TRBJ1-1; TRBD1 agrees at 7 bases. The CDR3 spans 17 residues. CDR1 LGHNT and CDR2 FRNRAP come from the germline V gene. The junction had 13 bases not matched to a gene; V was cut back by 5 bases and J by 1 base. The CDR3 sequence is CASGIGTEGPRNTEAFF. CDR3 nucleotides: TGTGCTAGTGGTATCGGGACAGAGGGTCCAAGGAACACTGAAGCTTTCTTT.

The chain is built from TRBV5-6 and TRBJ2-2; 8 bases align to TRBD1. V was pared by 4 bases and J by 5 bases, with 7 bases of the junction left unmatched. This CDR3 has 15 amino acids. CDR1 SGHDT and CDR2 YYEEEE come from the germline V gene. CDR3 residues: CASSRTGYGTGELFF. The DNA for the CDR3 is TGTGCCAGCAGCAGGACAGGGTATGGGACCGGGGAGCTGTTTTTT.

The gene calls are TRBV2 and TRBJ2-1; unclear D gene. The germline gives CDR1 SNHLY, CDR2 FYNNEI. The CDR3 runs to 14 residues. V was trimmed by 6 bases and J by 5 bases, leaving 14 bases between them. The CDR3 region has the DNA TGTGCCAGCAGGCAAACAACTACCGACAATGAGCAGTTCTTC. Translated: CASRQTTTDNEQFF.

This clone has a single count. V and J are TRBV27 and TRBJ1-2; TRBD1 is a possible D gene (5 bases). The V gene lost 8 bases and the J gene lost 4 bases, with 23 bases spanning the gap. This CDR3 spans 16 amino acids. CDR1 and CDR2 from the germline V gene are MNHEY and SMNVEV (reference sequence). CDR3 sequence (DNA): TGTGCCAGCGGACTCCTAGGGACGGCGGGGGGCTATGGCTACACCTTC. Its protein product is CASGLLGTAGGYGYTF.

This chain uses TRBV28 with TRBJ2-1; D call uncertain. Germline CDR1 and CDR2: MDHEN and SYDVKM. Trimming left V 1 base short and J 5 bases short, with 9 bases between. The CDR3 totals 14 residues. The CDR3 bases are TGTGCCAGCAGTTTATCCTCGGCGGACAATGAGCAGTTCTTC. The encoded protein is CASSLSSADNEQFF. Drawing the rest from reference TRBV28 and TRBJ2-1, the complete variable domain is DVKVTQSSRYLVKRTGEKVFLECVQDMDHENMFWYRQDPGLGLRLIYFSYDVKMKEKGDIPEGYSVSREKKERFSLILESASTNQTSMYLCASSLSSADNEQFFGPGTRLTVL.

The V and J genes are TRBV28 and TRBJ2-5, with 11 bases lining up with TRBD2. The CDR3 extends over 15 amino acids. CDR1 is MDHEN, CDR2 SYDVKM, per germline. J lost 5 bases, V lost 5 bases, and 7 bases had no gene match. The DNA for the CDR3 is TGTGCCAGCAGTACAATAGCGGGAGGGCAGGAGACCCAGTACTTC. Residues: CASSTIAGGQETQYF.

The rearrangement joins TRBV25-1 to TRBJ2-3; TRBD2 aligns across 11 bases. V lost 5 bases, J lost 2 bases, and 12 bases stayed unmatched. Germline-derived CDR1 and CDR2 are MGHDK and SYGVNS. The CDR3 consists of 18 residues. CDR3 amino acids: CASSFTLLSGRATDTQYF. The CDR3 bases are TGTGCCAGCAGTTTTACCCTCCTTAGCGGGAGGGCCACAGATACGCAGTATTTT.

The CDR3 sequence: CASSLRSGGNNEQFF. Here the CDR3 DNA reads TGTGCCAGCAGTTTAAGAAGCGGGGGGAACAATGAGCAGTTCTTC. The V gene is TRBV28, the J gene TRBJ2-1, with 9 bases that match TRBD2. The CDR3 has 15 amino acids. With 2 bases clipped from V and 5 bases from J, the junction kept 4 bases outside the gene matches. Looked up from germline, CDR1 is MDHEN and CDR2 is SYDVKM.